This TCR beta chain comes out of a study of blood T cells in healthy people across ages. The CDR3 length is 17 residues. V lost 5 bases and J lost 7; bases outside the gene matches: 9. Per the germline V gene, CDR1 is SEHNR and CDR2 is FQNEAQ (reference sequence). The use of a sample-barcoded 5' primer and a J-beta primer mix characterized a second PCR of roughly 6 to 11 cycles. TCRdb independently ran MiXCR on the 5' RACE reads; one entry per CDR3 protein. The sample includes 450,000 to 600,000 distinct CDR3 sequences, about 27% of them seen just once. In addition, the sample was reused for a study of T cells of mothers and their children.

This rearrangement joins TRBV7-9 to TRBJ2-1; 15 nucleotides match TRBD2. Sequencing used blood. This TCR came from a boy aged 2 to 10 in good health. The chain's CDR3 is CASSPWTSGRARNEQFF. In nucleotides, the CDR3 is TGTGCCAGCAGCCCTTGGACTAGCGGGAGGGCCAGAAATGAGCAGTTCTTC.